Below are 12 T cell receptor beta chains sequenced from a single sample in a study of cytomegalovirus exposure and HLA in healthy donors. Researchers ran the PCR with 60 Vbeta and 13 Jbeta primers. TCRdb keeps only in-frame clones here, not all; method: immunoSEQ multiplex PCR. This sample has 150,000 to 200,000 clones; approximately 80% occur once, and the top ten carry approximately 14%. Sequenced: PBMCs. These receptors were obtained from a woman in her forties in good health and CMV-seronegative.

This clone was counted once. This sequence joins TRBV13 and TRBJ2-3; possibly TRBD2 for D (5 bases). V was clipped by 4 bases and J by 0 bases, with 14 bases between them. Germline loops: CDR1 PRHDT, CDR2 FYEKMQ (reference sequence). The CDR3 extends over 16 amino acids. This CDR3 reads CASSSASGLSTDTQYF. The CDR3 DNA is TGTGCCAGCAGCTCTGCTTCAGGACTTAGCACAGATACGCAGTATTTT.

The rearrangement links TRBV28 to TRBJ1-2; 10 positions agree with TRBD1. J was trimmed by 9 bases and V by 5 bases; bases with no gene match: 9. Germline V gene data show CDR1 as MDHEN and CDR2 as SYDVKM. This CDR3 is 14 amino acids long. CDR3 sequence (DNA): TGTGCCAGCAGTACCGGGACAGGGGCTTATAGCTACACCTTC. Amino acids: CASSTGTGAYSYTF.

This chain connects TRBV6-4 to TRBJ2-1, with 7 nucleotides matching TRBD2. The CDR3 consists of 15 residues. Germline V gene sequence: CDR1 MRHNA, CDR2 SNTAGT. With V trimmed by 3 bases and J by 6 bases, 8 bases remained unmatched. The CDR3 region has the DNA TGTGCCAGCAGTGAGGGGAGGGCGCCCGGCAATGAGCAGTTCTTC. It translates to CASSEGRAPGNEQFF.

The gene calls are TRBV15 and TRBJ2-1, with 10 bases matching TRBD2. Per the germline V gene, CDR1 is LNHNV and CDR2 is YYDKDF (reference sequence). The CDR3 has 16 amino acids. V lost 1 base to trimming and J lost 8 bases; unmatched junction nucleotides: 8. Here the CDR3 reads CATSRGETSGQDEQFF. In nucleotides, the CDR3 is TGTGCCACCAGCAGAGGGGAGACTAGCGGGCAAGATGAGCAGTTCTTC.

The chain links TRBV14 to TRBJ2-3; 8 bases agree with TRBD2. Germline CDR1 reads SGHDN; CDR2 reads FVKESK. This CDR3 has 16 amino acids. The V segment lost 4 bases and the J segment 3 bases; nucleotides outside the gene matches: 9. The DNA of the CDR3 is TGTGCCAGCAGCCGCGCGGGGGGAGGCGTTACAGATACGCAGTATTTT. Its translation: CASSRAGGGVTDTQYF.

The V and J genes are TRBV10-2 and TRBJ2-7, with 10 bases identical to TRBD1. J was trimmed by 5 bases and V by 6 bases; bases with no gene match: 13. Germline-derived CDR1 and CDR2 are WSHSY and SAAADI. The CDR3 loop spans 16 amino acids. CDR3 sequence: CASSPSPGTGVHEQYF. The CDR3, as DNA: TGCGCCAGCAGCCCCTCGCCCGGGACAGGGGTCCACGAGCAGTACTTC.

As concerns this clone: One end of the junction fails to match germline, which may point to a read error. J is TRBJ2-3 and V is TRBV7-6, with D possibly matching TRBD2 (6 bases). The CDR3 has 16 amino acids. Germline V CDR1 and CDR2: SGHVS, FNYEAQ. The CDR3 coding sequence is TGTGCCAGCAGCCTAGCCGGGGGTGGGAGCACAGATACGCAGTATTTT. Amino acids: CASSLAGGGSTDTQYF.

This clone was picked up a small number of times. CDR3 sequence reads: CASSQGSGRAGETQYF. CDR3 nucleotides: TGCGCCAGCAGCCAAGGTAGCGGGAGGGCGGGAGAGACCCAGTACTTC. The chain carries TRBV4-1 and TRBJ2-5, with 11 positions matching TRBD2. The V segment lost 1 base and the J segment 4 bases; nucleotides outside the gene matches: 5. The CDR3 is made up of 16 amino acids. CDR1 MGHRA and CDR2 YSYEKL come from the germline V gene.

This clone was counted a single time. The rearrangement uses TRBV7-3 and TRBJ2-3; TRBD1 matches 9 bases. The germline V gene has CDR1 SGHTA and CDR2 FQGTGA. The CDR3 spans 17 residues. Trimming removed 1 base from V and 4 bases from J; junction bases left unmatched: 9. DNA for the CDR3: TGTGCCAGCAGCTTAAGGGGGGGGACAGGGAGCTCAGATACGCAGTATTTT. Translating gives CASSLRGGTGSSDTQYF.

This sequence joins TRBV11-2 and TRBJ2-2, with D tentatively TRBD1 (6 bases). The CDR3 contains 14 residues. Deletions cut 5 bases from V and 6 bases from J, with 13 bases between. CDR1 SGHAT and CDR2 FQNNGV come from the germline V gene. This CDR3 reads CASSMIQGAGELFF. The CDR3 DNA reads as TGTGCCAGCAGCATGATACAGGGCGCCGGGGAGCTGTTTTTT.

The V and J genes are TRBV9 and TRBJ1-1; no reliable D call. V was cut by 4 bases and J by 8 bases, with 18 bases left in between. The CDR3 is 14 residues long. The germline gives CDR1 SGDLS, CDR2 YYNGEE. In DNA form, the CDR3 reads TGTGCCAGCAGCCAGAGCGGAAGGATTAGCGAAGCTTTCTTT. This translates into CASSQSGRISEAFF.

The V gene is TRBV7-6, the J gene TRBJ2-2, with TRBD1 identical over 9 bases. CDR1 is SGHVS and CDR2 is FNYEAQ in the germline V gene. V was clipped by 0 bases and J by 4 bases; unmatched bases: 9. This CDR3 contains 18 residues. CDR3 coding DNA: TGTGCCAGCAGCTTAGCCACCGGACAGGGGTTAAGCACCGGGGAGCTGTTTTTT. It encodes CASSLATGQGLSTGELFF.